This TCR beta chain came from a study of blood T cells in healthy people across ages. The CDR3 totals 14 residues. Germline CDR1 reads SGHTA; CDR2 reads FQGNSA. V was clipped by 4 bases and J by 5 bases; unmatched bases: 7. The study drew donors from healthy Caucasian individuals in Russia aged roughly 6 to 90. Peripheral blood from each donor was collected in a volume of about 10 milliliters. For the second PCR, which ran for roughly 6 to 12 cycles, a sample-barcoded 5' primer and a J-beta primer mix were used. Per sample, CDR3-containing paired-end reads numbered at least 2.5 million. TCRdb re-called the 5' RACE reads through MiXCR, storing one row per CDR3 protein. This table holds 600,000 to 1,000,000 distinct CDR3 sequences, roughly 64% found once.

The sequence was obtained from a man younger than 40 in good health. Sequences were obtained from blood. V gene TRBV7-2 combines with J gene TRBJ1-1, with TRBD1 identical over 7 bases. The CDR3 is CASSSIQGRTEAFF. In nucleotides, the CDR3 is TGTGCCAGCAGCTCCATACAGGGGAGAACTGAAGCTTTCTTT.